Listed here are 11 T cell receptor beta chains from one sample, sequenced in a study of cytomegalovirus exposure and HLA in healthy donors (dated by TCRdb to the late 2010s). Library prep was done by the immunoSEQ multiplex PCR assay. For the multiplex PCR, a mixture combining 60 forward primers for TCR Vbeta segments and 13 reverse primers for TCR Jbeta segments was used. As stored in TCRdb, this immuneACCESS dataset retains in-frame rearrangements with V and J assigned. A fraction of the clones does not appear; measured against another copy, unresolved V genes explain less than half of the discrepancy, and the remainder lacks a known reason. For this sample there are about 140,000 clones; roughly 76% appear just once. The ten largest clones capture approximately 1.5% of the sample. The sample consisted of PBMCs. Source of these receptors: a female donor in good health and CMV-seronegative.

This clone has a handful of counts. The rearrangement links TRBV6-1 to TRBJ1-1; D is undetermined. The CDR3 covers 13 residues. The V gene lost 4 bases and the J gene lost 0 bases, with 6 bases spanning the gap. Germline lookup yields CDR1 MNHNS and CDR2 SASEGT. The CDR3 loop is CASSAQMNTEAFF. The CDR3 DNA is TGTGCCAGCAGTGCACAGATGAACACTGAAGCTTTCTTT.

The rearrangement links TRBV14 to TRBJ2-1, with TRBD1 as a possible D gene (6 bases). Trimming removed 8 bases at V and 8 bases at J, with 16 bases between. Looked up from germline, CDR1 is SGHDN and CDR2 is FVKESK. This CDR3 has 13 amino acids. The CDR3 coding sequence is TGTGCCAGCGAAAATAACAGGGACCATGAGCAGTTCTTC. It encodes CASENNRDHEQFF.

The chain is built from TRBV2 and TRBJ1-5, with 7 nucleotides matching TRBD1. The CDR3 has 15 amino acids. The V segment lost 7 bases and the J segment 1 base; nucleotides outside the gene matches: 7. Germline V gene sequence: CDR1 SNHLY, CDR2 FYNNEI. CDR3 nucleotides: TGTGCCAGCACCGTGGACAGGTCAAGCAATCAGCCCCAGCATTTT. Protein sequence: CASTVDRSSNQPQHF.

The chain is built from TRBV15 and TRBJ1-4, with D perhaps matching TRBD1 (5 bases). Deletions cut 8 bases from V and 8 bases from J, with 12 bases between. Germline CDR1 and CDR2: LNHNV and YYDKDF (reference sequence). CDR3 length: 12 residues. CDR3 nucleotides: TGTGCCACCGCGGACGGGGGAGAAAAACTGTTTTTT. Protein: CATADGGEKLFF.

The genes are TRBV28 and TRBJ1-2, with 7 bases identical to TRBD1. CDR1 and CDR2 (germline): MDHEN, SYDVKM. This CDR3 region has 16 residues. The V and J ends lost 2 bases and 5 bases, in that order; junction bases with no gene match: 11. CDR3 in DNA: TGTGCCAGCAGTTTACAAGCCGGGACAGTTTTTTATGGCTACACCTTC. Residues: CASSLQAGTVFYGYTF.

The chain employs TRBV6-6 and TRBJ1-3; 7 bases are a match to TRBD1. V dropped 11 bases and J dropped 5; count of bases not matched to a gene: 9. This CDR3 contains 13 residues. Germline V CDR1 and CDR2: MNHNY, SVGAGI (reference sequence). The CDR3 DNA sequence: TGTGCCGCCGAGGACAGGAACCGAAACACCATATATTTT. This sequence encodes CAAEDRNRNTIYF.

The chain couples TRBV6-1 to TRBJ2-7; possible D gene TRBD1, 6 bases. Germline CDR1 MNHNS, CDR2 SASEGT. CDR3 size: 12 residues. The CDR3 sequence: CTIEGDAYEQYF. The DNA for the CDR3 is TGTACAATCGAGGGGGATGCCTACGAGCAGTACTTC.

The chain has TRBV5-6 and TRBJ2-4; 10 nucleotides line up with TRBD2. This CDR3 has 14 residues. Germline CDR1 is SGHDT and CDR2 is YYEEEE. The V gene end was trimmed by 4 bases and the J gene end by 6 bases; junction bases not matched to a gene: 4. CDR3 sequence (DNA): TGTGCCAGCAGCCTTCCTAGCGGGGGAAACATTCAGTACTTC. It specifies CASSLPSGGNIQYF.

V gene TRBV10-1 combines with J gene TRBJ1-1; possible D gene TRBD1, 5 bases. This CDR3 spans 13 amino acids. Trimming shortened V by 4 bases and J by 1 base, and 7 bases separated the two germline ends. Germline CDR1 and CDR2: WNHNN and SYGVQD (reference sequence). The CDR3 DNA reads as TGCGCCAGCAGTGTTCAGGGGAACACTGAAGCTTTCTTT. Its translation: CASSVQGNTEAFF.

The chain employs TRBV28 and TRBJ1-4; TRBD1 agrees at 10 bases. After removal of 7 bases from V and 5 bases from J, the junction contained 13 bases not matched to a gene. This CDR3 contains 17 residues. Per germline, CDR1 MDHEN and CDR2 SYDVKM. CDR3 nucleotide sequence: TGTGCCAGCACCTTTGACAGGGGGCGAGTAGGGAATGAAAAACTGTTTTTT. It codes for CASTFDRGRVGNEKLFF.

The J gene is TRBJ2-1, the V gene TRBV6-5; 11 positions agree with TRBD2. Germline V gene lookup returns CDR1 MNHEY and CDR2 SVGAGI. This CDR3 has 15 residues. V lost 5 bases to trimming and J lost 8 bases; unmatched junction nucleotides: 8. In nucleotides, the CDR3 is TGTGCCAGCAGTCTACTAGCGGGAGAATTCGATGAGCAGTTCTTC. It specifies CASSLLAGEFDEQFF.